The 24 T cell receptor beta chains presented below share a single source sample, sequenced in a study of tumor-infiltrating lymphocytes in primary liver carcinoma. Co-extraction yielded RNA and DNA from around 18-30 mg of unsorted bulk tissue. cDNA specific to TCR beta was made from around 450 ng of total RNA, with a constant-region primer employed for priming. Slightly modified ARM-PCR, run as three nested multiplex PCR rounds, produced the TCR beta libraries. The opening two PCR rounds, ten to eleven cycles each, paired TRBV1-TRBV30 forward primers with a C-beta reverse primer. In TCRdb, the multiplex PCR reads were re-called with MiXCR into one record per CDR3 protein. The table has approximately 92,000 distinct CDR3 sequences, around 70% seen once. The sample comprised tumor-adjacent normal liver tissue. These receptors were taken from a man in his forties with primary liver carcinoma and hepatitis B virus infection.

There are a few counts of this clonotype. The chain employs TRBV7-8 and TRBJ2-2; TRBD2 agrees at 9 bases. V shed 2 bases, J shed 0 bases, and the junction held 10 bases outside the gene matches. This CDR3 comprises 19 residues. From germline, CDR1 is SGHVS and CDR2 FQNEAQ. In DNA, the CDR3 is TGTGCCAGCAGCTTAAGGGGGGCGTCTAGCGGGACGAACACCGGGGAGCTGTTTTTT. This translates into CASSLRGASSGTNTGELFF.

Details on this clonotype: Because the CDR3 is missing its conserved closing phenylalanine or tryptophan, this is likely a read error. The chain joins TRBV5-8 to TRBJ2-1; unclear D gene. CDR1 SGHTS and CDR2 YDEGEE come from the germline V gene. CDR3 length: 15 residues. DNA of the CDR3: TGCGCCAGCAGCGCGACGATGAGCCTCTACAATGAGCAGTTCTTA. Protein sequence: CASSATMSLYNEQFL.

This clonotype was detected once. A much larger clone lies one base from this, so it may be a read error. Here the CDR3 omits its conserved ending phenylalanine or tryptophan, so a read error is the likely source. The rearrangement uses TRBV30 and TRBJ2-3; possibly TRBD2 for D (6 bases). V was shortened by 4 bases and J by 0 bases, with 14 bases between the two germline ends. The CDR3 extends over 15 amino acids. CDR1 is GTSNPN, CDR2 SVGIG, per germline (reference sequence). The CDR3 DNA sequence: TGTGCCTGGACCTCGCTTGGGGGGAGCACAGATACGCAGTATTTA. It yields the protein CAWTSLGGSTDTQYL.

Concerning this clonotype: A junction end diverges from the germline sequence, so it may reflect a read error. The rearrangement uses TRBV11-2 and TRBJ2-2; D might be TRBD1 (6 bases). Per the germline V gene, CDR1 is SGHAT and CDR2 is FQNNGV. This CDR3 has 16 residues. CDR3 coding DNA: TGTGCCTGCAGCTTTCCAGGGGTACAGAACACCGGGGAGCTGTTTTTT. This gives the protein CACSFPGVQNTGELFF.

The table lists this clonotype with many counts. The chain couples TRBV7-8 to TRBJ1-1; D not certain. Trimming removed 4 bases from V and 6 bases from J, with 6 bases in between. CDR3 length: 11 amino acids. The germline V gene encodes CDR1 SGHVS and CDR2 FQNEAQ. CDR3 sequence (DNA): TGTGCCAGCAGCTCTACGGCTGAAGCTTTCTTT. Its protein product is CASSSTAEAFF.

For this clonotype: One junction end does not reproduce the germline sequence, and a read error may be involved. The chain has TRBV5-5 and TRBJ2-1; D not certain. This CDR3 has 15 amino acids. Germline loops: CDR1 SGHKS, CDR2 YYEKEE (reference sequence). The CDR3 bases are TGTGCCAGCAGCTTGGAGGCGAGCTCCTACAGTGAGGAGTTCTTC. Its protein is CASSLEASSYSEEFF. Filled out from reference TRBV5-5 and TRBJ2-1, the complete variable domain reads DAGVTQSPTHLIKTRGQQVTLRCSPISGHKSVSWYQQVLGQGPQFIFQYYEKEERGRGNFPDRFSARQFPNYSSELNVNALLLGDSALYLCASSLEASSYSEEFFGPGTRLTVL.

The sample holds many counts of this clonotype. The chain couples TRBV7-3 to TRBJ2-7; the D is unclear. The CDR3 is made up of 13 amino acids. CDR1 and CDR2 from the germline V gene are SGHTA and FQGTGA. V was clipped by 1 base and J by 6 bases, with 10 bases between them. The CDR3: CASSLSLTGEQYF. CDR3 DNA sequence: TGTGCCAGCAGCTTAAGCCTAACTGGCGAGCAGTACTTC. Full variable domain (remainder filled in from reference TRBV7-3 and TRBJ2-7): GAGVSQTPSNKVTEKGKYVELRCDPISGHTALYWYRQSLGQGPEFLIYFQGTGAADDSGLPNDRFFAVRPEGSVSTLKIQRTERGDSAVYLCASSLSLTGEQYFGPGTRLTVT.

This clonotype has just a few counts. The rearrangement joins TRBV6-5 to TRBJ1-1; D unclear. Trimming took off 0 bases at V and 7 bases at J, with 12 bases between the two ends. Per the germline V gene, CDR1 is MNHEY and CDR2 is SVGAGI. The CDR3 spans 14 residues. CDR3 sequence reads: CASSYSGLENEAFF. The CDR3 DNA sequence: TGTGCCAGCAGTTACTCAGGGCTGGAAAATGAAGCTTTCTTT.

This clonotype appeared a single time. The V gene is TRBV11-2, the J gene TRBJ2-1, with D maybe TRBD2 (6 bases). The CDR3 is made up of 15 amino acids. CDR1 and CDR2 (germline): SGHAT, FQNNGV. Trimming removed 1 base from V and 16 bases from J, with 23 bases in between. CDR3 nucleotide sequence: TGTGCCAGCAGCTTAGGATCGGGAGTTCACAATGGGCAATTCTTC. Translation gives CASSLGSGVHNGQFF.

As concerns this clonotype: One base away lies a much larger clone, so this may be a sequencing read error. This chain connects TRBV10-2 to TRBJ2-7; 15 bases agree with TRBD2. CDR1 and CDR2 from the germline V gene are WSHSY and SAAADI. The CDR3 runs 16 residues. J gave up 6 bases and V 6 bases, and 9 bases lay outside the gene matches. The chain's CDR3 is CASSPGLAGGRCEQYF. CDR3 nucleotides: TGCGCCAGCAGCCCCGGACTAGCGGGAGGGCGATGCGAGCAGTACTTC.

This clonotype was recorded a few times. J is TRBJ2-5 and V is TRBV7-8; no reliable D call. V was cut by 4 bases and J by 1 base, with 19 bases left in between. This CDR3 contains 17 residues. The germline V gene has CDR1 SGHVS and CDR2 FQNEAQ. The CDR3 protein is CASSSEGSVRPQETQYF. The CDR3, as DNA: TGTGCCAGCAGCTCAGAAGGTTCGGTGAGGCCCCAAGAGACCCAGTACTTC.

This clonotype was found many times. J is TRBJ2-5 and V is TRBV7-9; possibly TRBD1 or TRBD2 for D (5 bases each). Per germline, CDR1 SEHNR and CDR2 FQNEAQ (reference sequence). The length of the CDR3 is 13 residues. The V gene lost 5 bases and the J gene lost 5 bases, with 12 bases spanning the gap. The CDR3 loop reads CASSRVEGETQYF. In nucleotides, the CDR3 is TGTGCCAGCAGCAGGGTAGAGGGGGAGACCCAGTACTTC.

The chain has TRBV11-2 and TRBJ2-2; D might be TRBD1 or TRBD2, each matching 5 bases. V lost 5 bases to trimming and J lost 4 bases, with 23 bases between them. The CDR3 covers 18 residues. Germline values: CDR1 SGHAT, CDR2 FQNNGV. For the CDR3, the DNA is TGTGCCAGCAGCCCGAGGGCAAGGGGCCCCTCCACCACCGGGGAGCTGTTTTTT. It is translated as CASSPRARGPSTTGELFF. The complete variable domain, with remaining parts taken from reference TRBV11-2 and TRBJ2-2, reads EAGVAQSPRYKIIEKRQSVAFWCNPISGHATLYWYQQILGQGPKLLIQFQNNGVVDDSQLPKDRFSAERLKGVDSTLKIQPAKLEDSAVYLCASSPRARGPSTTGELFFGEGSRLTVL.

Remarks on this clonotype: It is likely a read error, because the conserved phenylalanine at the end of the CDR3 is missing. CDR3 nucleotides: TGTGCCAGCAGCTTCACTAACGGGAGGCTCAATGAGCAGTTCTTA. Its protein is CASSFTNGRLNEQFL. The rearrangement joins TRBV11-2 to TRBJ2-1, with TRBD2 identical over 7 bases. Germline CDR1 is SGHAT and CDR2 is FQNNGV. With 3 bases clipped from V and 6 bases from J, the junction kept 8 bases outside the gene matches. CDR3 length equals 15 residues.

The table lists this clonotype with many counts. The rearrangement links TRBV4-2 to TRBJ1-2, with 7 nucleotides matching TRBD1. The CDR3 runs 14 residues. Germline lookup yields CDR1 LGHNA and CDR2 YNFKEQ. The V gene end was trimmed by 4 bases and the J gene end by 4 bases; junction bases not matched to a gene: 6. In DNA form, the CDR3 reads TGTGCCAGCAGCCGCGAACAGGGGAGCTATGGCTACACCTTC. It encodes CASSREQGSYGYTF.

This clonotype was observed at least ten times. V usage is TRBV6-1 and J usage is TRBJ1-6; D call uncertain. V gave up 1 base and J gave up 9 bases, with 7 bases separating them. Germline V gene sequence: CDR1 MNHNS, CDR2 SASEGT. The CDR3 loop spans 13 amino acids. DNA of the CDR3: TGTGCCAGCAGTGAAGTTGCGGGTTCACCCCTCCACTTT. Translated, it gives CASSEVAGSPLHF.

In DNA, the CDR3 is TGTGCCAGCAACTACGGACTAGCGGGTTTCTTCTCTGGGGCCAACGTCCTGACTTTC. Amino acid sequence: CASNYGLAGFFSGANVLTF. This sequence joins TRBV11-2 and TRBJ2-6, with 11 positions matching TRBD2. V shed 7 bases and J 0 bases; nucleotides not matched to a gene: 11. The CDR3 runs to 19 residues. In germline, CDR1 is SGHAT, CDR2 FQNNGV.

At least ten counts were recorded for this clonotype. This rearrangement joins TRBV5-4 to TRBJ1-5, with 7 bases fitting TRBD1. The V gene end was trimmed by 5 bases and the J gene end by 7 bases; junction bases not matched to a gene: 9. CDR1 is SGHNT and CDR2 is YYREEE in the germline V gene (reference sequence). The CDR3 loop spans 14 amino acids. The CDR3 sequence is CASSEQGSGQPQHF. As DNA, the CDR3 is TGTGCCAGCAGTGAACAGGGGTCGGGGCAGCCCCAGCATTTT.

A word on this clonotype: The junction differs from germline at one of its ends, possibly a read error. This chain links TRBV6-5 with TRBJ1-2; TRBD1 matches at 8 bases. Germline-derived CDR1 and CDR2 are MNHEY and SVGAGI. The CDR3 is 15 residues long. DNA for the CDR3: TGTGCCAGCAGTTACACAGGGGGATGGAGCTATGGCTACGCCTTC. This codes for CASSYTGGWSYGYAF.

V and J are TRBV12-3 or TRBV12-4 and TRBJ2-2, with D possibly being TRBD2 (6 bases). Trimming pared 5 bases from V and 4 bases from J, leaving 8 bases between. This CDR3 has 13 amino acids. In nucleotides, the CDR3 is TGTGCCAGCAGTATGGGGGGCACCGGGGAGCTGTTTTTT. The encoded protein is CASSMGGTGELFF.

A word on this clonotype: Just one base apart from a much larger clone, this may be a read error. This chain joins TRBV4-2 and TRBJ2-7; D possibly uses TRBD1 or TRBD2 (6 bases each). The germline V gene has CDR1 LGHNA and CDR2 YNFKEQ. The CDR3 runs to 13 residues. V was trimmed by 1 base and J by 9 bases, leaving 13 bases between them. The CDR3 here is CASSQGAGGGQYF. The DNA for the CDR3 is TGTGCCAGCAGCCAAGGGGCCGGGGGCGGGCAGTACTTC.

Ten or more counts support this clonotype. The V call is TRBV5-6, the J call TRBJ1-2; possible D gene TRBD1, 6 bases. Trimming left V 1 base short and J 3 bases short, with 13 bases between. Per the germline V gene, CDR1 is SGHDT and CDR2 is YYEEEE. The CDR3 runs to 15 residues. CDR3 in amino acids: CASSLLNRADYGYTF. The CDR3 DNA reads TGTGCCAGCAGCTTGTTGAACAGGGCGGACTATGGCTACACCTTC.

The gene calls are TRBV12-3 or TRBV12-4 and TRBJ1-4, with 8 bases identical to TRBD1. V lost 8 bases and J lost 7; bases outside the gene matches: 9. The CDR3 runs to 14 residues. The CDR3 nucleotides read TGTGCCAGCGGTCCGGACAGGGAGGGTGAAAAACTGTTTTTT. Translated, it gives CASGPDREGEKLFF.

This clonotype was detected a few times. Its ends do not fully match the called genes, so a read error is possible. V gene TRBV5-6 combines with J gene TRBJ1-1, with a possible D match to TRBD1 (6 bases). This CDR3 comprises 17 residues. The germline V gene encodes CDR1 SGHDT and CDR2 YYEEEE. Written as DNA, the CDR3 is TGTGCCAGCAGCTTGGATGGTACGAGAAGGGGGGCCACTGAGGCTTTCTTT. Translation: CASSLDGTRRGATEAFF.